The 10 T cell receptor beta chains in this list originate from one sample, sequenced in a study of shared clonotypes between healthy human individuals. Some clones are missing from TCRdb's copy, which holds only in-frame ones; the method was immunoSEQ multiplex PCR. The sample lists about 2,500,000 clones; roughly nine tenths were seen once. Sequencing used naive CD4+ T cells sorted from blood. Subset described: CD45RA+ positively selected. The receptor set was obtained from a man in his late teens or twenties in good health.

The chain recombines TRBV2 with TRBJ2-2; weak D call: TRBD2 (6 bases). Trimming took 7 bases from V and 3 from J, leaving 15 bases between them. The CDR3 is 15 amino acids. Germline V CDR1 and CDR2: SNHLY, FYNNEI. The CDR3 spells CASIAHLADTGELFF. The CDR3 DNA sequence: TGTGCCAGCATTGCGCATTTAGCGGACACCGGGGAGCTGTTTTTT.

The CDR3: CASSTDRPRNYGYTF. Here the CDR3 DNA reads TGTGCCAGCAGTACGGACAGGCCGAGGAACTATGGCTACACCTTC. The rearrangement links TRBV2 to TRBJ1-2; 7 bases are shared with TRBD1. The CDR3 spans 15 residues. The germline V gene encodes CDR1 SNHLY and CDR2 FYNNEI. The V and J ends lost 5 bases and 2 bases, in that order; junction bases with no gene match: 8.

This rearrangement joins TRBV11-2 to TRBJ2-2; 13 positions agree with TRBD2. The CDR3 sequence is 15 residues long. Germline values: CDR1 SGHAT, CDR2 FQNNGV. V shed 0 bases and J 15 bases; nucleotides not matched to a gene: 7. CDR3 nucleotides: TGTGCCAGCAGCTTAGATTCACTAGCGGGAGGGCAAGTGTTTTTT. Its translation is CASSLDSLAGGQVFF.

The chain couples TRBV10-1 to TRBJ2-3, with 11 bases matching TRBD1. Looked up from germline, CDR1 is WNHNN and CDR2 is SYGVQD (reference sequence). Germline trimming cut 6 bases from V and 6 bases from J; bases unmatched to any gene: 8. The CDR3 has 15 amino acids. CDR3 in DNA: TGCGCCAGCAGCAAGTGGGGACAGGGGGGGGATACGCAGTATTTT. Amino acids: CASSKWGQGGDTQYF.

The V and J genes are TRBV11-2 and TRBJ1-1; D ambiguous. Germline assignment: CDR1 SGHAT and CDR2 FQNNGV. The ends were cut back, 0 bases at V and 4 bases at J, with 12 bases in the middle. The CDR3 runs 15 residues. The CDR3 DNA reads as TGTGCCAGCAGCTTAGATCTCGGATATGGCACTGAAGCTTTCTTT. Translating gives CASSLDLGYGTEAFF. The entire variable domain, with the rest obtained from reference TRBV11-2 and TRBJ1-1, is as follows: EAGVAQSPRYKIIEKRQSVAFWCNPISGHATLYWYQQILGQGPKLLIQFQNNGVVDDSQLPKDRFSAERLKGVDSTLKIQPAKLEDSAVYLCASSLDLGYGTEAFFGQGTRLTVV.

This clone was observed a single time. The chain has TRBV11-2 and TRBJ2-3, with D possibly matching TRBD2 (5 bases). This CDR3 has 15 residues. Germline V gives CDR1 SGHAT, CDR2 FQNNGV. V was pared by 7 bases and J by 2 bases, with 16 bases between. The CDR3 sequence: CASTRMKRPTDTQYF. The CDR3 region has the DNA TGTGCCAGCACGCGCATGAAGCGGCCCACAGATACGCAGTATTTT.

The CDR3 protein is CASSQEIGALPREQYF. CDR3 DNA sequence: TGTGCCAGCAGCCAAGAGATCGGGGCGCTCCCTCGGGAGCAGTACTTC. The rearrangement links TRBV7-2 to TRBJ2-7; perhaps D is TRBD1 or TRBD2 (5 bases each). CDR3 length: 16 amino acids. The germline V gene has CDR1 SGHTA and CDR2 FQGNSA. V was cut by 5 bases and J by 7 bases, with 24 bases left in between.

The V call is TRBV5-8, the J call TRBJ2-3, with D possibly called TRBD1 or TRBD2 (5 bases each). This CDR3 region has 16 residues. V was clipped by 4 bases and J by 2 bases, with 17 bases between them. Germline-derived CDR1 and CDR2 are SGHTS and YDEGEE. Here the CDR3 reads CASSPEGTVYTDTQYF. CDR3 in DNA: TGTGCCAGCAGCCCCGAGGGGACGGTTTACACAGATACGCAGTATTTT.

The chain has TRBV18 and TRBJ2-3, with D maybe TRBD1 (5 bases). V was trimmed by 3 bases and J by 10 bases, leaving 17 bases between them. Per the germline V gene, CDR1 is KGHSH and CDR2 is LQKENI. The CDR3 runs 14 residues. The CDR3 spells CASSPGQVLEAQYF. CDR3 bases: TGTGCCAGCTCACCGGGGCAGGTCCTAGAAGCGCAGTATTTT.

The chain joins TRBV6-5 to TRBJ1-2; D is uncertain. V was pared by 0 bases and J by 6 bases, with 14 bases between. This CDR3 region has 15 residues. Germline loops: CDR1 MNHEY, CDR2 SVGAGI. CDR3 in amino acids: CASSYSLVRDDGYTF. DNA for the CDR3: TGTGCCAGCAGTTACTCGTTGGTAAGAGACGATGGCTACACCTTC.